Listed below are T cell receptor beta chains from one sample, sequenced in a study of T cell responses to AZD1222 COVID-19 vaccine. Generated by immunoSEQ multiplex PCR, the TCRdb table keeps only in-frame clones and is missing some. The sample has approximately 190,000 clones, approximately 92% seen once. The sequencing used peripheral blood, collected on day 0 of AZD1222 vaccination. Source of these receptors: an adult in good health. The CDR3 runs from the conserved cysteine through the conserved F or W. Fields, in order: V gene, CDR3 protein.

TRBV9,CASSDWTGGGELFF
TRBV4-1,CASSQGIRQRGNTEAFF
TRBV18,CASSPPGVRASNYGYTF
TRBV5-4,CASSLGESGTQHF
TRBV27,CASSREGGATNEKLFF
TRBV29-1,CSVLGAGGTEAFF
TRBV9,CASSLLQGGGYNEQFF
TRBV9,CASSVGGTVINEKLFF
TRBV6-5,CASSPGRDGWMPQHF
TRBV6-1,CASSDNTRNYGYTF
TRBV3-1/TRBV3-2,CASSQEGRREKLFF
TRBV12-5,CASGRGQGASLNTEAFF